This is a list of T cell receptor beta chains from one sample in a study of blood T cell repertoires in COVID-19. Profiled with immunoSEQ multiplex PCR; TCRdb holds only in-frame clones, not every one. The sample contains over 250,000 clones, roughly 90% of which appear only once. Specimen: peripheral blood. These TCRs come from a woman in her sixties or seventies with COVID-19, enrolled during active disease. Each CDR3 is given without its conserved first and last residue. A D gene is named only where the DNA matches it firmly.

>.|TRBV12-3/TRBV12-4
ASSLGRGKLF
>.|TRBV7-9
ASSLEPGYNEKLF
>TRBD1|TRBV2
ASSWTGRDYGYT
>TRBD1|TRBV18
ASSPIQGVDYGYT
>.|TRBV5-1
ASSLALTPVTQDTQY
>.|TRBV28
ASSLTSGAFYGYT
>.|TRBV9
ASNPQADLYNEQF
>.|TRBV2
ASSGQAAYEQY
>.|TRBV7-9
ASSLGAYQETQY
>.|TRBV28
ASSSPPRAYEQY
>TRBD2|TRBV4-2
ASSQDRRLAGVTGPRY
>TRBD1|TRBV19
ASSMVGTGSYNEQF
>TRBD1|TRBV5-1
ASSSGQTLNSPLH
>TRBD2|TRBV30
ACHYSSRGGIRFNEQF
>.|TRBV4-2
ASSQEEGGTYEQY
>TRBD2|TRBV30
AWSVTGGQETQY
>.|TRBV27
ASSSLRTEPEKLF
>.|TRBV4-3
ASSQDGRGTGELF
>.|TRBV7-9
ASSRLGEGTGELF
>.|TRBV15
ATRGGGEGETQY
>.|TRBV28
ASSFQGSDNEQF
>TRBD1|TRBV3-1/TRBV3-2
ASSRRQGTETQY
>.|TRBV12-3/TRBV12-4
ASSFVRYAEAF
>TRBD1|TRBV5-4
ASSGDRVSNYGYT
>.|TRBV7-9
ASSSTGSSTEAF
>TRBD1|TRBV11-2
ASSSGQGLSYEQY
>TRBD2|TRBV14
ASSVRGDHYEQY
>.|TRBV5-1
ASSLAGDSPLH
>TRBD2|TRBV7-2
ASSLRASGGPSYNEQF